The clone carrying this TCR beta chain was detected a few times. V dropped 0 bases and J dropped 6 bases, with 3 bases sitting between them. The CDR3 is 12 residues long. Germline V gene sequence: CDR1 SGHDN, CDR2 FVKESK. The sample originates from a study of identical twins. TCRdb re-derived calls from the 5' RACE reads in MiXCR, one entry per CDR3 protein. The repertoire holds around 550,000 distinct CDR3 sequences, with 15% as singletons. These data also featured in a second study, about yellow fever vaccine responses in identical twins.

V is TRBV14 and J is TRBJ2-4, with unresolved D. Input material: CD4+ T cells sorted from blood. The origin of this receptor is a woman younger than 35 in good health. For the CDR3, the DNA is TGTGCCAGCAGCCAAGACCCAAACATTCAGTACTTC. It specifies CASSQDPNIQYF.